These 16 T cell receptor beta chains were all obtained from the same sample, sequenced in a study of cytomegalovirus exposure and HLA in healthy donors (dated by TCRdb to about 2017). The receptor library was made with the immunoSEQ multiplex PCR assay. A mixture of 60 forward primers for TCR Vbeta segments and 13 reverse primers for TCR Jbeta segments was used in the multiplex PCR. Imported from immuneACCESS, the table was reduced by TCRdb to in-frame sequences with V and J called. These copies leave out some clones; in studies compared against another copy, an unresolved V gene accounts for under half, and the cause of the remainder is not known. The sample table shows 150,000 to 200,000 clones, and more than 85% are seen once. Under 2% of the sample lies in the top ten. Input material: PBMCs. The source is a woman between 18 and 29 years old in good health and CMV-seronegative.

V gene TRBV7-9 combines with J gene TRBJ1-2, with D possibly matching TRBD1 (6 bases). The germline V gene encodes CDR1 SEHNR and CDR2 FQNEAQ (reference sequence). The CDR3 totals 15 residues. With 7 bases removed from V and 2 bases from J, the gap between germline ends came to 17 bases. CDR3 protein: CASTPTQDRNYGYTF. The DNA for the CDR3 is TGTGCCAGCACCCCAACCCAAGACAGGAACTATGGCTACACCTTC.

This chain connects TRBV30 to TRBJ1-5; D unresolved. Germline V gives CDR1 GTSNPN, CDR2 SVGIG (reference sequence). The CDR3 sequence is 13 residues long. Trimming removed 2 bases from V and 3 bases from J, with 8 bases in between. In DNA form, the CDR3 reads TGTGCCTGGAGTTACTACCCCAATCAGCCCCAGCATTTT. Translated, it gives CAWSYYPNQPQHF.

This chain joins TRBV6-5 and TRBJ2-1; D uncertain. Germline-derived CDR1 and CDR2 are MNHEY and SVGAGI. With 3 bases removed from V and 0 bases from J, the gap between germline ends came to 12 bases. The CDR3 length is 16 residues. The CDR3 region is CASSYFLVSSYNEQFF. For the CDR3, the DNA is TGTGCCAGCAGTTATTTCCTCGTGAGCTCCTACAATGAGCAGTTCTTC.

V and J are TRBV7-2 and TRBJ2-7; 14 bases align to TRBD2. CDR3 length equals 19 residues. Germline V CDR1 and CDR2: SGHTA, FQGNSA. Losses at the gene ends were 0 bases for V and 2 bases for J; bases not matched to a gene: 9. The CDR3 DNA reads as TGTGCCAGCAGCTTAGCGTCGGGGACTAGCGGGAGAGGGACCTACGAGCAGTACTTC. Amino acid sequence: CASSLASGTSGRGTYEQYF.

V is TRBV29-1 and J is TRBJ1-1, with 10 bases identical to TRBD1. The CDR3 extends over 15 amino acids. Germline V gene sequence: CDR1 SQVTM, CDR2 ANQGSEA. V lost 1 base, J lost 3 bases, and 5 bases stayed unmatched. The CDR3 nucleotides are TGCAGCGTTGAAGGGGACAGGGGTTTTGACACTGAAGCTTTCTTT. Residues: CSVEGDRGFDTEAFF.

This rearrangement joins TRBV11-2 to TRBJ2-5; D is possibly TRBD2 (6 bases). This CDR3 is 13 amino acids long. Trimming left V 5 bases short and J 4 bases short, with 11 bases between. Germline V gene lookup returns CDR1 SGHAT and CDR2 FQNNGV. The CDR3 DNA sequence: TGTGCCAGCAGCCCGGGACTTTCAGAGACCCAGTACTTC. Translation gives CASSPGLSETQYF.

In its sample, this clone was seen a few times. Written as DNA, the CDR3 is TGTGCCAGCGCGACTAGCGGGGATGAGCAGTTCTTC. Protein sequence: CASATSGDEQFF. The chain has TRBV11-3 and TRBJ2-1; 11 nucleotides line up with TRBD2. The CDR3 covers 12 residues. Germline assignment: CDR1 SGHNT and CDR2 YENEEA. The trim removed 8 bases at V and 8 bases at J, leaving 2 bases unmatched.

V is TRBV15 and J is TRBJ1-6; 10 nucleotides line up with TRBD1. The V gene end was trimmed by 4 bases and the J gene end by 9 bases; junction bases not matched to a gene: 6. Germline V gene data show CDR1 as LNHNV and CDR2 as YYDKDF (reference sequence). The CDR3 consists of 15 residues. CDR3 amino acids: CATSTWTGGSSPLHF. The CDR3 nucleotides read TGTGCCACCAGCACCTGGACAGGGGGAAGTTCACCCCTCCACTTT.

V usage is TRBV2 and J usage is TRBJ1-2; TRBD1 agrees at 9 bases. Germline V CDR1 and CDR2: SNHLY, FYNNEI. The CDR3 spans 16 residues. The V gene end was trimmed by 0 bases and the J gene end by 1 base; junction bases not matched to a gene: 3. CDR3 region: CASSEAGTGNNYGYTF. CDR3 DNA: TGTGCCAGCAGTGAAGCCGGGACAGGGAATAACTATGGCTACACCTTC.

The V call is TRBV19, the J call TRBJ1-2, with D maybe TRBD1 (5 bases). CDR1 and CDR2 (germline): LNHDA, SQIVND (reference sequence). This CDR3 spans 14 amino acids. V lost 5 bases and J lost 8, with 18 bases in between. CDR3 in amino acids: CASSLPGGVEGYTF. For the CDR3, the DNA is TGTGCCAGTAGTCTACCGGGGGGGGTAGAAGGCTACACCTTC. Full variable domain (remainder filled in from reference TRBV19 and TRBJ1-2): DGGITQSPKYLFRKEGQNVTLSCEQNLNHDAMYWYRQDPGQGLRLIYYSQIVNDFQKGDIAEGYSVSREKKESFPLTVTSAQKNPTAFYLCASSLPGGVEGYTFGSGTRLTVV.

This chain joins TRBV7-9 and TRBJ1-1; TRBD1 agrees at 8 bases. This CDR3 region has 19 residues. Germline CDR1 is SEHNR and CDR2 is FQNEAQ (reference sequence). Germline trimming cut 6 bases from V and 1 base from J; bases unmatched to any gene: 19. The CDR3 nucleotides read TGTGCCAGCAGAGTCGCCCCCTCGGACAGGGATCGAGGGAACACTGAAGCTTTCTTT. It yields the protein CASRVAPSDRDRGNTEAFF.

With regard to this clone: One end of the junction fails to match germline, which may point to a read error. The chain couples TRBV2 to TRBJ1-4; possible D gene TRBD1, 5 bases. The CDR3 has 12 amino acids. CDR1 SNHLY and CDR2 FYNNEI come from the germline V gene. This chain's CDR3 is CVSKTANEKLFF. CDR3 nucleotides: TGTGTCAGCAAGACAGCTAATGAAAAACTGTTTTTT.

The V and J genes are TRBV28 and TRBJ1-2, with 7 bases aligning to TRBD1. Germline V gene lookup returns CDR1 MDHEN and CDR2 SYDVKM. The J segment lost 8 bases and the V segment lost 7 bases, leaving 13 bases of the junction unmatched. The CDR3 is made up of 14 amino acids. The CDR3 here is CASTNRGSAKGYTF. In nucleotides, the CDR3 is TGTGCCAGCACAAACAGGGGAAGTGCGAAGGGCTACACCTTC.

This clone was observed once. J is TRBJ2-1 and V is TRBV6-1; 8 nucleotides match TRBD1. The germline CDR1 and CDR2 sequences are MNHNS and SASEGT. V dropped 0 bases and J dropped 9; count of bases not matched to a gene: 7. There are 15 residues in the CDR3. As DNA, the CDR3 is TGTGCCAGCAGTGAAGCCCCCGACAGGGGCGTTGAGCAGTTCTTC. Protein: CASSEAPDRGVEQFF.

The V gene is TRBV25-1, the J gene TRBJ1-2; TRBD1 is a possible D gene (6 bases). Germline CDR1 reads MGHDK; CDR2 reads SYGVNS. V was pared by 0 bases and J by 3 bases, with 11 bases between. This CDR3 is 15 amino acids long. CDR3 sequence reads: CASSEYGGLDYGYTF. CDR3 in DNA: TGTGCCAGCAGTGAATACGGGGGGCTGGACTATGGCTACACCTTC.

This sequence joins TRBV29-1 and TRBJ2-7; the match to TRBD2 covers 8 bases. The CDR3 sequence is 16 residues long. The junction had 14 bases not matched to a gene; V was cut back by 5 bases and J by 2 bases. Germline values: CDR1 SQVTM, CDR2 ANQGSEA. The CDR3 nucleotides read TGCAGCGTTTGGCCGACCGGGGGGGACCACCCCTACGAGCAGTACTTC. This translates into CSVWPTGGDHPYEQYF.